This TCR beta chain is drawn from a study of OX40 agonist ivuxolimab in advanced cancers. From germline, CDR1 is SGDLS and CDR2 YYNGEE. Trimming took 0 bases from V and 6 from J, leaving 16 bases between them. This CDR3 contains 16 residues. Study conclusions and caveats: At 0.1 to 3.0 mg/kg and by week 6, CD4+ and CD8+ T cells in the blood had expanded clonally.

As regards this clone: Antigen unknown.

Method: immunoSEQ multiplex PCR; TCRdb's copy keeps in-frame clones and lacks some. Of about 84,000 clones in the sample, 85% to 95% were seen once. The chain is built from TRBV9 and TRBJ2-1; TRBD2 is a possible D gene (6 bases). Material: CD4+ or CD8+ T cells sorted from blood, obtained in a trial of the OX40 agonist ivuxolimab. The TCR comes from an adult with an advanced solid tumor such as melanoma, head and neck, liver or kidney cancer. The CDR3 nucleotides read TGTGCCAGCAGCGTAGCTGGGGCGGGAAGTATCAATGAGCAGTTCTTC. It translates to CASSVAGAGSINEQFF.